This T cell receptor (beta chain) was recorded in a study of blood T cell repertoires in COVID-19. Whole-study context: Acute and convalescent COVID-19 specimens originated in the United States, Italy and Spain. T cells, B-cell-depleted T cells, or PBMCs supplied cDNA or gDNA.

Original analysis: Reference gene primers were amplified, and this amplification served to estimate nucleated cell counts. Sequencing used immunoSEQ multiplex PCR; TCRdb keeps in-frame clones, though not all of them. V and J calls and clone size follow that table, whereas D and trimming were derived from the DNA. The data hold 200,000 or so clones, with 82% observed a single time. The CDR3 has 16 amino acids. Germline V gene data show CDR1 as MNHEY and CDR2 as SVGAGI. V lost 0 bases and J 4 bases, leaving 10 bases between the germline ends. Sequenced material: peripheral blood. This clonotype was sampled from a human donor with acute or convalescent COVID-19. The donor label of this sample is uncertain. The rearrangement joins TRBV6-5 to TRBJ2-6; D gene uncertain. This CDR3 reads CASSYSEPLGANVLTF. The CDR3 nucleotides read TGTGCCAGCAGTTACTCGGAGCCCCTCGGGGCCAACGTCCTGACTTTC.